This entry concerns a single TCR beta chain. Its target is not known. The data derive from a study of T cell responses to AZD1222 COVID-19 vaccine. Study results and caveats: Nearly half of the spike-specific TCRs reportedly recognize variant regions that carry no mutations. After two AZD1222 doses, spike-specific TCR breadth and depth rose versus day 0. Among the donors, most were white British and more were female, and clonal diversity was possibly underestimated. Baseline seropositives among AZD1222 recipients totaled only five or six.

The CDR3 contains 16 residues. CDR1 and CDR2 (germline): MDHEN, SYDVKM. Trimming stripped 1 base from V and 4 bases from J, with 14 bases between. Sequencing used immunoSEQ multiplex PCR; TCRdb keeps in-frame clones, though not all of them. The data contain 200,000 to 250,000 clones, 94% of them singletons. This clonotype originated in an adult who received the MenACWY meningococcal vaccine as a control. The chain employs TRBV28 and TRBJ1-5; D is ambiguous. The sample in question was peripheral blood, obtained 28 days after the second dose of the MenACWY control vaccine. The CDR3 sequence is CASSLFLGTGNQPQHF. The DNA of the CDR3 is TGTGCCAGCAGTTTATTTTTAGGCACGGGGAATCAGCCCCAGCATTTT. The variable domain in full, with the rest retrieved from reference TRBV28 and TRBJ1-5, is DVKVTQSSRYLVKRTGEKVFLECVQDMDHENMFWYRQDPGLGLRLIYFSYDVKMKEKGDIPEGYSVSREKKERFSLILESASTNQTSMYLCASSLFLGTGNQPQHFGDGTRLSIL.